This TCR beta chain was recovered during a study of T cells in Graves' hyperthyroidism and ophthalmopathy. Study summary: Peripheral blood specimens were obtained at initial diagnosis, prior to any treatment.

The source material, RNA transcripts, was used to amplify TCR beta CDR3 regions. TCR CDR3 underwent first-round RT-PCR with the HTBI primer set. MiXCR was run by TCRdb on the multiplex PCR reads, yielding one entry per CDR3 protein. The top ten hold roughly 29% of the sample, which has 400,000 to 600,000 distinct CDR3 sequences, approximately 16% seen once. Fresh peripheral blood, under 11 ml, yielded the PBMCs. This CDR3 is 12 amino acids long. V shed 0 bases and J shed 3 bases, with 1 base lying between them. The germline V gene encodes CDR1 KGHDR and CDR2 SFDVKD. This clonotype originated in a woman in her twenties or thirties with Graves' ophthalmopathy. The specimen sequenced was blood. The chain recombines TRBV24-1 with TRBJ1-2; D not resolved. CDR3 in DNA: TGTGCCACCAGTGATTTGTACTATGGCTACACCTTC. Translated, it gives CATSDLYYGYTF.